This is a list of T cell receptor beta chains from one sample in a study of T-cell memory formation after mild COVID-19. TCRdb reprocessed the 5' RACE reads with MiXCR, giving one entry per CDR3 protein. This table holds about 340,000 distinct CDR3 sequences, about an eighth found once. Sequenced: PBMCs or a T cell subset sorted from them (not recorded which). All receptors come from a man between 18 and 35 years old who had mild COVID-19 (a few samples of this study predate the infection). Cell type and time point are not known. CDR3s include the opening cysteine and the closing phenylalanine or tryptophan. Each record gives: V gene, D gene, clone size, J gene, CDR3 DNA, CDR3 protein. A D gene is named only where the DNA matches it firmly. For some rows the clone size is stated as once, few or many, or as a class when expanded; others skip it.

TRBV12-3/TRBV12-4	NA	NA	TRBJ1-2	TGTGCCAGCAGTTATCCCGACAGCAACTATGGCTACACCTTC	CASSYPDSNYGYTF
TRBV5-1	NA	NA	TRBJ2-5	TGCGCCAGCAGCTTGTCGTCCGTTTGGTCTAAAGAGACCCAGTACTTC	CASSLSSVWSKETQYF
TRBV28	NA	many	TRBJ1-1	TGTGCCAGCGCCGGTTTGATGAACACTGAAGCTTTCTTT	CASAGLMNTEAFF
TRBV5-1	TRBD1	few	TRBJ2-2	TGCGCCAGCAGCTTGGGTCCGAGACAGGGGGCCGGGGAGCTGTTTTTT	CASSLGPRQGAGELFF
TRBV4-2	NA	many	TRBJ2-7	TGTGCCAGCAGCCAGGGAACAGGGCTCTACGAGCAGTACTTC	CASSQGTGLYEQYF
TRBV4-3	TRBD2	few	TRBJ2-3	TGCGCCAGCAGCCAAGAAGTCCCCGGGACTAGCGGGAGTAGCACAGATACGCAGTATTTT	CASSQEVPGTSGSSTDTQYF
TRBV12-3/TRBV12-4	NA	few	TRBJ2-3	TGTGCCAGCAGCCGACCTAGCGTGAGTCCAGATACGCAGTATTTT	CASSRPSVSPDTQYF
TRBV9	TRBD2	few	TRBJ2-5	TGTGCCAGCAGCGTAGCGGGACTAGAGAAGACCCAGTACTTC	CASSVAGLEKTQYF
TRBV30	NA	few	TRBJ1-2	TGTGCCTGGAACACAGGTACTCACTATGGCTACACCTTC	CAWNTGTHYGYTF
TRBV5-1	NA	once	TRBJ2-1	TGCGCCAGCAGCTTACGGCAGTACAATGAGCAGTTCTTC	CASSLRQYNEQFF
TRBV5-1	NA	NA	TRBJ1-2	TGCGCCAGCAGCTCCCTCGGGGAGGAGCACTATGGCTACACCTTC	CASSSLGEEHYGYTF
TRBV7-8	NA	few	TRBJ2-5	TGTGCCAGCAGCCGGGGACGGAAAGAGACCCAGTACTTC	CASSRGRKETQYF
TRBV7-9	NA	NA	TRBJ1-4	TGTGCCAGCAGCTTAGGACTCAGAGGGGATGAAAAACTGTTTTTT	CASSLGLRGDEKLFF
TRBV6-5	NA	few	TRBJ1-1	TGTGCCAGCAGGGTTGCAGGGGACGGGAACACTGAAGCTTTCTTT	CASRVAGDGNTEAFF
TRBV5-1	NA	few	TRBJ2-5	TGCGCCAGCAGCTTGGAAGGACCCCAGACCCCAGGGACCCAGTACTTC	CASSLEGPQTPGTQYF
TRBV5-8	TRBD1	NA	TRBJ2-3	TGTGCCAGCAGCTTGGGGCAGGGGGCTTGGACAGATACGCAGTATTTT	CASSLGQGAWTDTQYF
TRBV20-1	NA	many	TRBJ1-1	TGCAGTGCGACCCAATGGGCCAGCCAAACCATGAACACTGAAGCTTTCTTT	CSATQWASQTMNTEAFF
TRBV12-3/TRBV12-4	NA	NA	TRBJ2-1	TGTGCCAGCGGGCTTCTAACGTCCTACAATGAGCAGTTCTTC	CASGLLTSYNEQFF
TRBV5-1	TRBD1	many	TRBJ2-5	TGCGCCAGCAGGTCCGGACAGGGCGGGGAGCGAGAGACCCAGTACTTC	CASRSGQGGERETQYF
TRBV27	TRBD1	NA	TRBJ2-1	TGTGCCAGCAGTTTAGCCCGGGACAGGGAGGTTCCCGATGAGCAGTTCTTC	CASSLARDREVPDEQFF
TRBV4-3	NA	few	TRBJ2-7	TGCGCCAGCAGCCAACAGGGATTCTCCTACGAGCAGTACTTC	CASSQQGFSYEQYF
TRBV7-6	NA	NA	TRBJ2-1	TGTGCCAGCAGCTTAGTTCATCTGTGGCCCGGAGGATCGTACAATGAGCAGTTCTTC	CASSLVHLWPGGSYNEQFF
TRBV5-1	NA	few	TRBJ2-7	TGCGCCAGCAGCGACACGGTCAGCTTATTTGGCTACGAGCAGTACTTC	CASSDTVSLFGYEQYF
TRBV7-2	TRBD1	many	TRBJ2-4	TGTGCCAGCAGCCGACAGGGGGGAAACATTCAGTACTTC	CASSRQGGNIQYF
TRBV5-1	TRBD2	NA	TRBJ2-5	TGCGCCAGCAGCCTTTATAGCGGGGGGGCCGTGGAGACCCAGTACTTC	CASSLYSGGAVETQYF
TRBV6-2/TRBV6-3	TRBD1	few	TRBJ2-7	TGTGCCAGCAGTTACCACCGGGACAGCTCCTACGAGCAGTACTTC	CASSYHRDSSYEQYF
TRBV7-2	TRBD2	NA	TRBJ2-1	TGTGCCAGCAGCTTGGTAGCGGGGGGCCCTCCGGGCAATGAGCAGTTCTTC	CASSLVAGGPPGNEQFF
TRBV12-3/TRBV12-4	NA	few	TRBJ2-7	TGTGCCAGCAGTTTAGCGCCCAGTTATGGTCCTTACGAGCAGTACTTC	CASSLAPSYGPYEQYF
TRBV6-1	NA	few	TRBJ2-1	TGTGCCAGCAGTGAATATGTCCCCCGTGGCGATGAGCAGTTCTTC	CASSEYVPRGDEQFF
TRBV5-1	TRBD2	few	TRBJ2-1	TGCGCCAGCAGCTACGGACTAGCGGGGGCCCGGGGGGCCTACAATGAGCAGTTCTTC	CASSYGLAGARGAYNEQFF